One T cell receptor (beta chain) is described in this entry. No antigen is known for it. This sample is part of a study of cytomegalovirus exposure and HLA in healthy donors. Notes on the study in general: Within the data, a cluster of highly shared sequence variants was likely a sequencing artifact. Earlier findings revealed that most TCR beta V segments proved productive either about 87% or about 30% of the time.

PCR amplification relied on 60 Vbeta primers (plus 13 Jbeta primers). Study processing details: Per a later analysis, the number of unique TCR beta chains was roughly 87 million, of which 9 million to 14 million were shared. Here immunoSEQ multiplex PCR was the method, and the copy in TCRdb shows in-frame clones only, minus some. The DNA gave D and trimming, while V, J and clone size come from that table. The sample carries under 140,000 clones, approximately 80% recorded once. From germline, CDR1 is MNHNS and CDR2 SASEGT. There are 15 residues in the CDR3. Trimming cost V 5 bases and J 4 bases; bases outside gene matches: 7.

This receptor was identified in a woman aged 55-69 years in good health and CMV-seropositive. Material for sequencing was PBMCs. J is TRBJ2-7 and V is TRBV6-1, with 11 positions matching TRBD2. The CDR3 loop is CASSRSGTSGYEQYF. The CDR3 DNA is TGTGCCAGCAGTCGATCCGGGACTAGCGGTTACGAGCAGTACTTC.